This T cell receptor (beta chain) came from a study of blood T cell repertoires in COVID-19. Overall study: COVID-19 samples collected from the United States, Italy and Spain covered acute and convalescent phases. From T cells, B-cell-depleted T cells, or PBMCs came the material, which was cDNA or gDNA.

Authors' methods: Reference gene primer amplification gave estimated nucleated cell counts. The protocol was immunoSEQ multiplex PCR, while the TCRdb copy is restricted to in-frame clones and leaves out a portion. D and trimming were read from the DNA, whereas the V and J calls and clone size are those reported in that table. The table lists about 200,000 clones, roughly 80% of them singletons. CDR3 length: 15 amino acids. The V gene's germline CDR1 is GTSNPN and CDR2 SVGIG (reference sequence). V shed 3 bases and J 4 bases; nucleotides not matched to a gene: 6. The receptor comes from a woman over 75 with acute or convalescent COVID-19. This chain links TRBV30 with TRBJ1-1, with 12 bases fitting TRBD1. Sequencing was performed on peripheral blood. The CDR3 region is CAWRSGTGGPTEAFF. The CDR3 coding sequence is TGTGCCTGGAGGTCCGGGACAGGGGGCCCCACTGAAGCTTTCTTT. Complete variable domain (other parts from reference TRBV30 and TRBJ1-1): SQTIHQWPATLVQPVGSPLSLECTVEGTSNPNLYWYRQAAGRGLQLLFYSVGIGQISSEVPQNLSASRPQDRQFILSSKKLLLSDSGFYLCAWRSGTGGPTEAFFGQGTRLTVV.